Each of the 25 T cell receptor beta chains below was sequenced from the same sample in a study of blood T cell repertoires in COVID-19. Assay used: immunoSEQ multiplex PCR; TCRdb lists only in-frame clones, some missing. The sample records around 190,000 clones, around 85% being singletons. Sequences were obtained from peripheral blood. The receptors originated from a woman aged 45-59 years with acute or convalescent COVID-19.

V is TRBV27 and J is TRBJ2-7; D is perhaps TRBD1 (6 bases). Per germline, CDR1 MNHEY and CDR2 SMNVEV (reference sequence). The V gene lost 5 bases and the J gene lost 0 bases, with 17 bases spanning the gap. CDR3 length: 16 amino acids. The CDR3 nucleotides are TGTGCCAGCAGTCCAAGGGCAGACAGGAGCTCCTACGAGCAGTACTTC. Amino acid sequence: CASSPRADRSSYEQYF.

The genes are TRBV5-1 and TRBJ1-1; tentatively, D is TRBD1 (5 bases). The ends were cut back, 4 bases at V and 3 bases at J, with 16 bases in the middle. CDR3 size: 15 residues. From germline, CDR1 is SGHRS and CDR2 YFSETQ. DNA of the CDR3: TGCGCCAGCAGCCCTTGGGCAGGGATGGACACTGAAGCTTTCTTT. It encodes CASSPWAGMDTEAFF.

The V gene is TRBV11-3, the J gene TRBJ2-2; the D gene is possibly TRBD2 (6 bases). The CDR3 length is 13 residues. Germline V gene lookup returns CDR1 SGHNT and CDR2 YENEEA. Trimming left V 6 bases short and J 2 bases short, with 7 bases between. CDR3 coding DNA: TGTGCCAGCAGGGGGGGAAACACCGGGGAGCTGTTTTTT. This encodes CASRGGNTGELFF.

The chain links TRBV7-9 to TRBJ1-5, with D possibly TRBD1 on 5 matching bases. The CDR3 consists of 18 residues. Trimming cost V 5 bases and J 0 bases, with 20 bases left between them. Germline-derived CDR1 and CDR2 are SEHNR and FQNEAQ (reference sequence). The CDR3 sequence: CASSTPVRGSYSNQPQHF. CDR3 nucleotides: TGTGCCAGCAGCACTCCAGTCCGGGGGTCTTATAGCAATCAGCCCCAGCATTTT.

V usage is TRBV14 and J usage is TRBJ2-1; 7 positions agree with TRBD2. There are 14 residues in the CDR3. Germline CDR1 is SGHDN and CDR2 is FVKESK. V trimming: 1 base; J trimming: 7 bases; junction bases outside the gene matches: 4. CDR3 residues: CASSQGLGRNEQFF. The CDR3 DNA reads TGTGCCAGCAGCCAAGGACTCGGGAGGAATGAGCAGTTCTTC. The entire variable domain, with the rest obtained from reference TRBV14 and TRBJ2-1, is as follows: EAGVTQFPSHSVIEKGQTVTLRCDPISGHDNLYWYRRVMGKEIKFLLHFVKESKQDESGMPNNRFLAERTGGTYSTLKVQPAELEDSGVYFCASSQGLGRNEQFFGPGTRLTVL.

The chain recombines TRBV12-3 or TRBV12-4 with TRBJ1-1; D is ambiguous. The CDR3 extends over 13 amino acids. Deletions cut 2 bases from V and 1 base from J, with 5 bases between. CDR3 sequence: CASSLPGNTEAFF. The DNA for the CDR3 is TGTGCCAGCAGTTTACCAGGGAACACTGAAGCTTTCTTT.

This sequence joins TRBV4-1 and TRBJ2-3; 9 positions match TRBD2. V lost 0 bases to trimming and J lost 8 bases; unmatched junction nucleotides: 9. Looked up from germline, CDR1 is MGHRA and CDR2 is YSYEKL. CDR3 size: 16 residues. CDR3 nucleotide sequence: TGCGCCAGCAGCCAAGAACGGCGGGGGGGCGTCGGTACGCAGTATTTT. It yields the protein CASSQERRGGVGTQYF.

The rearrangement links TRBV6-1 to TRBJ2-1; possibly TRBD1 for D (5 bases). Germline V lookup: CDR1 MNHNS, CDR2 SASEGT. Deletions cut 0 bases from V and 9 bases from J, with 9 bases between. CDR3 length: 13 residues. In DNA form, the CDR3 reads TGTGCCAGCAGTGAAGCGCTGCAGGGTGAGCAGTTCTTC. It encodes CASSEALQGEQFF.

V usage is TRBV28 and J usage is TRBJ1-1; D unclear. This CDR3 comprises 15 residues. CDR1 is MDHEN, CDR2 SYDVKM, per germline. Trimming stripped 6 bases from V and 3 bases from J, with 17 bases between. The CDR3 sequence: CASRTPHGGYTEAFF. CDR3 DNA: TGTGCCAGCAGAACGCCCCACGGAGGGTACACTGAAGCTTTCTTT.

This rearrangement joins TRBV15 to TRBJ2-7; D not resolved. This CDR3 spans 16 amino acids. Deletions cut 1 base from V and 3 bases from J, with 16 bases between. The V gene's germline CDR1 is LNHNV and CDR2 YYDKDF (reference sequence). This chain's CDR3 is CATSRVGSGLSYEQYF. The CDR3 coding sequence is TGTGCCACCAGCAGAGTTGGGTCAGGCCTTAGCTACGAGCAGTACTTC.

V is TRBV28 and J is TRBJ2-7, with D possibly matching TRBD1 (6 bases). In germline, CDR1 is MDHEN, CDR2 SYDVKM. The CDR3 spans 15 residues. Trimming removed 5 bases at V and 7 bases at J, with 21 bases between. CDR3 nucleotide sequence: TGTGCCAGCAGTCTTATAGGGGGTTTAGGGGGAGAGCAGTACTTC. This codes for CASSLIGGLGGEQYF.

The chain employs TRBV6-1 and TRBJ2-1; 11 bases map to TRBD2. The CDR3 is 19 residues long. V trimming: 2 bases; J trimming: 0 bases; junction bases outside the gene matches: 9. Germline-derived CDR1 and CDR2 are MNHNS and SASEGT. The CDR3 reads CASSEPPSGGHSSYNEQFF. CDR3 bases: TGTGCCAGCAGTGAACCCCCTAGCGGGGGGCACAGCTCCTACAATGAGCAGTTCTTC.

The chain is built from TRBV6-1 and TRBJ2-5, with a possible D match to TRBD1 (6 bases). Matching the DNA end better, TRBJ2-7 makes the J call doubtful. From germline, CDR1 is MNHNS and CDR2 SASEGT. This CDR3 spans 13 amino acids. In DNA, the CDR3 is TGTGCCAGCAGTGAAACAGGGCGCTACGAGCAGTACTTC. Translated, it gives CASSETGRYEQYF.

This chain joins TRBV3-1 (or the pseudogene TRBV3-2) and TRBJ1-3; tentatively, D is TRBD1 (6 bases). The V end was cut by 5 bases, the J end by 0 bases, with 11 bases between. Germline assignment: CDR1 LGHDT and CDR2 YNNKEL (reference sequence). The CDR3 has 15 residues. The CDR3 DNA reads TGTGCCAGCAGCAAACAGGGTTCCTCTGGAAACACCATATATTTT. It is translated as CASSKQGSSGNTIYF.

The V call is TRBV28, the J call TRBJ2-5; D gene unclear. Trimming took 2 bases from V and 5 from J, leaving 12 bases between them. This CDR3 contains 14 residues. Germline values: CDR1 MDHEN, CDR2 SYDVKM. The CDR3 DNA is TGTGCCAGCAGTTTACTAATTTCGAGTGAGACCCAGTACTTC. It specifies CASSLLISSETQYF.

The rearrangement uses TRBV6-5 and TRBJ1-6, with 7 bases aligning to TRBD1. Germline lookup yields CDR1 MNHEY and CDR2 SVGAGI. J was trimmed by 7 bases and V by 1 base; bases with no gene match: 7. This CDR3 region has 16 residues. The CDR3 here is CASSYLVGDSNSPLHF. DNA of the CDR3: TGTGCCAGCAGTTACTTGGTAGGGGACAGCAATTCACCCCTCCACTTT.

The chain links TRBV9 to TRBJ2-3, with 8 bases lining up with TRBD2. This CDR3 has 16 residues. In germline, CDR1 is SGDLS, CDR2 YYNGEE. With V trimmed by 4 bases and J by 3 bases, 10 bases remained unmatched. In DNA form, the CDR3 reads TGTGCCAGCAGCTTAGCCGGGGGGGCCTCGACAGATACGCAGTATTTT. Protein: CASSLAGGASTDTQYF.

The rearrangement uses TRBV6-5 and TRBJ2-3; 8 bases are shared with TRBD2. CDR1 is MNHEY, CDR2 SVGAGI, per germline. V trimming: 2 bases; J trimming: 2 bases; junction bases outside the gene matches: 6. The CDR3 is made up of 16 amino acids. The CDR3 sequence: CASSYKSGGLTDTQYF. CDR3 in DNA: TGTGCCAGCAGTTACAAGAGCGGGGGCCTCACAGATACGCAGTATTTT.

CDR3: CASSPGLAADTQYF. In nucleotides, the CDR3 is TGTGCCAGCAGCCCGGGACTAGCGGCAGATACGCAGTATTTT. The chain is built from TRBV9 and TRBJ2-3, with 11 bases aligning to TRBD2. The CDR3 is made up of 14 amino acids. The V gene's germline CDR1 is SGDLS and CDR2 YYNGEE. Trimming took 4 bases from V and 4 from J; bases not matched to a gene: 2. The variable domain in full, with the rest retrieved from reference TRBV9 and TRBJ2-3, is DSGVTQTPKHLITATGQRVTLRCSPRSGDLSVYWYQQSLDQGLQFLIQYYNGEERAKGNILERFSAQQFPDLHSELNLSSLELGDSALYFCASSPGLAADTQYFGPGTRLTVL.

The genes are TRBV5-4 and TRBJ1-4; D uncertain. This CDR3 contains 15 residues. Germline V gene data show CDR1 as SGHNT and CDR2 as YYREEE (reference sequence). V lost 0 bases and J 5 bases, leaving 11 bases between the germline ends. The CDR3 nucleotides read TGTGCCAGCAGCTTGGGAGGGAGACCCAATGAAAAACTGTTTTTT. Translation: CASSLGGRPNEKLFF.

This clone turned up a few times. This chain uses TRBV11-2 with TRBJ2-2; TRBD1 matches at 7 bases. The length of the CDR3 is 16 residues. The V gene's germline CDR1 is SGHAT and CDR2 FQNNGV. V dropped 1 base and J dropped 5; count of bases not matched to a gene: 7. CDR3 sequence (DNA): TGTGCCAGCAGCTTAGTAGGGCAGGGGGTAACCGGGGAGCTGTTTTTT. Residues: CASSLVGQGVTGELFF.

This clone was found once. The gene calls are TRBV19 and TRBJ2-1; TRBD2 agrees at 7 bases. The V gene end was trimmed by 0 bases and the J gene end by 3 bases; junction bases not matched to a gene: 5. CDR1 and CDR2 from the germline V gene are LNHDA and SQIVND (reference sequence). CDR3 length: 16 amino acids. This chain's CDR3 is CASSIDAGDYYNEQFF. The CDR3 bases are TGTGCCAGTAGTATAGATGCGGGGGACTACTACAATGAGCAGTTCTTC.

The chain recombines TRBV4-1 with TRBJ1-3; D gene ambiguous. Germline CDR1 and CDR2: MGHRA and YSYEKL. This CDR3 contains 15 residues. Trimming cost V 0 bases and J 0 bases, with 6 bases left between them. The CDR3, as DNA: TGCGCCAGCAGCCAAGATCCAGTCTCTGGAAACACCATATATTTT. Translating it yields CASSQDPVSGNTIYF.

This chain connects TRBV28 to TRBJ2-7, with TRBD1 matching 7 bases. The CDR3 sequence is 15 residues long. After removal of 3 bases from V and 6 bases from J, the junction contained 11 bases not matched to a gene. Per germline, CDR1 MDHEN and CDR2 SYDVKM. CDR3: CASSLRTTGAGEQYF. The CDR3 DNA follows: TGTGCCAGCAGTTTGCGAACAACAGGGGCTGGCGAGCAGTACTTC.

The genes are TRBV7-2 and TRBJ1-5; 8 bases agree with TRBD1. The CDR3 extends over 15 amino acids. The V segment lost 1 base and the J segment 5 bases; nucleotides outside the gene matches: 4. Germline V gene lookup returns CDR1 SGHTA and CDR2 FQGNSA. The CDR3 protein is CASSLEAGGYQPQHF. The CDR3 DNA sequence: TGTGCCAGCAGCTTAGAGGCAGGGGGCTATCAGCCCCAGCATTTT.